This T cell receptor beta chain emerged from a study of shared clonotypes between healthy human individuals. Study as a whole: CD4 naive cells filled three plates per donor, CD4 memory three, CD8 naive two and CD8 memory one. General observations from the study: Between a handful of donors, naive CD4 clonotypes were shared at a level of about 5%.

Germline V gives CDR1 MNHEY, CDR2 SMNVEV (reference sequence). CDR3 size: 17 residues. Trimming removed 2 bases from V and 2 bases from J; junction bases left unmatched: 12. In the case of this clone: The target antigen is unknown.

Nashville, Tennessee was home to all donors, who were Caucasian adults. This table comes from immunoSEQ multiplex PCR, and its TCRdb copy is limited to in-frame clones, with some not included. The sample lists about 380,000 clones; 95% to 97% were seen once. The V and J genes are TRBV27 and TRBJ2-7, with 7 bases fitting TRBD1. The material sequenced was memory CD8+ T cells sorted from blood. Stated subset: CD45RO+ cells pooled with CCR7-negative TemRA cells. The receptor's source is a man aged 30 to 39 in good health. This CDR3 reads CASSLLPKTGSPYEQYF. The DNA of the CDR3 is TGTGCCAGCAGTTTACTTCCTAAGACAGGGTCCCCCTACGAGCAGTACTTC.